This T cell receptor (beta chain) derives from a study of T-cell reconstitution after alpha-beta-depleted transplantation in children. Findings and caveats of the study: Surviving recipient cells, namely T cells and thymic progenitors, were the source of high day-60 TCRbeta diversity in some patients. One year post-transplant, T-cell counts and diversity were largely derived from T cells produced anew.

CDR1 DFQATT and CDR2 SNEGSKA come from the germline V gene (reference sequence). With 0 bases clipped from V and 3 bases from J, the junction kept 10 bases outside the gene matches. This CDR3 is 18 amino acids long. In its sample, this clonotype was seen a few times. Its specificity is unknown. TCRbeta library preparation incorporated unique molecular identifiers. MiXCR, applied by TCRdb to the PCR reads, yields one record per CDR3 protein. The repertoire includes hundreds of thousands of distinct CDR3 sequences, over 10% of them detected once, and approximately 2% sits in the top ten. The rearrangement links TRBV20-1 to TRBJ2-1; 11 bases align to TRBD2. The sequencing here drew on PBMCs, mostly from graft donor cells, taken 360 days after TCRalphabeta/CD19-depleted stem cell transplant. The clonotype was recovered from a male patient younger than 18 who had a stem cell transplant for acute myeloid leukemia, so the T cells may come from the graft donor. The CDR3 DNA is TGCAGTGCTAGAGATTCTGGTAGCGGGAGGGCCTTCTACAATGAGCAGTTCTTC. Its translation: CSARDSGSGRAFYNEQFF.